This TCR beta chain was found in a study of T cells in localized non-small cell lung cancer. Overall study findings and caveats: Overall survival was longer when the density of T cells in the blood was higher. Highest T cell clonality was seen in uninvolved adjacent lung, surpassing that measured in tumor. Within adjacent lung there appeared a median around 60 of the top 100 tumor clones.

As for this clone: As yet, its antigen is unknown.

Germline V CDR1 and CDR2: MNHNY, SVGAGI (reference sequence). The CDR3 has 11 residues. Trimming removed 4 bases from V and 5 bases from J, with 2 bases in between. Using immunoSEQ multiplex PCR, the repertoire was profiled, and TCRdb retains in-frame clones only, with some absent. The table has under 100,000 clones, 88% seen once. The clonotype was recovered from a woman between 35 and 75 years old with stage I squamous cell lung carcinoma. Specimen: peripheral blood, collected before any cancer treatment. The V gene is TRBV6-6, the J gene TRBJ1-4; D uncertain. CDR3 bases: TGTGCCAGCAGTTCGAATGAAAAACTGTTTTTT. It yields the protein CASSSNEKLFF.